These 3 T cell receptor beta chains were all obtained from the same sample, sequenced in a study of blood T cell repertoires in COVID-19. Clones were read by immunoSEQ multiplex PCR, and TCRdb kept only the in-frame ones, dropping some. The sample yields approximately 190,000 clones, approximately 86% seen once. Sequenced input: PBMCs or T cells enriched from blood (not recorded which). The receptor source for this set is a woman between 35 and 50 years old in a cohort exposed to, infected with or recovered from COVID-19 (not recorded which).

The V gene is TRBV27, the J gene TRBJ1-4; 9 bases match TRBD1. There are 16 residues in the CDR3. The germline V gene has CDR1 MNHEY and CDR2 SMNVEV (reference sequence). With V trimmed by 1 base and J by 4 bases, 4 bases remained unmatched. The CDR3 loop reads CASSLWGQGSNEKLFF. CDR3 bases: TGTGCCAGCAGTTTATGGGGACAGGGTAGTAATGAAAAACTGTTTTTT.

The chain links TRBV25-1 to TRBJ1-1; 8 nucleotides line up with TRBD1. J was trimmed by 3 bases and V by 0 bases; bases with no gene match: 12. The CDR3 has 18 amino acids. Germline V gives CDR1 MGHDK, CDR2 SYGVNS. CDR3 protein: CASSEYGAGGLGDTEAFF. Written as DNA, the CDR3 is TGTGCCAGCAGTGAATATGGGGCAGGGGGCTTGGGCGACACTGAAGCTTTCTTT. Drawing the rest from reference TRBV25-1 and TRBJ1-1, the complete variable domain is EADIYQTPRYLVIGTGKKITLECSQTMGHDKMYWYQQDPGMELHLIHYSYGVNSTEKGDLSSESTVSRIRTEHFPLTLESARPSHTSQYLCASSEYGAGGLGDTEAFFGQGTRLTVV.

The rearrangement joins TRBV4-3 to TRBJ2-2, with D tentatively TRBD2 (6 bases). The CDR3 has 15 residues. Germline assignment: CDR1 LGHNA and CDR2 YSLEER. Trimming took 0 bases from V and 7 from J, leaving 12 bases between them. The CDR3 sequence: CASSQDRKRVGELFF. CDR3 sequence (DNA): TGCGCCAGCAGCCAAGATCGGAAGCGGGTCGGGGAGCTGTTTTTT.